This TCR beta chain was observed in a study of blood T cell repertoires in COVID-19. Study-level information: Researchers got acute and convalescent COVID-19 samples from the United States, Italy and Spain. Nucleic acid was either cDNA or gDNA, and it came from T cells, B-cell-depleted T cells, or PBMCs.

The CDR3 covers 22 residues. V lost 4 bases, J lost 0 bases, and 32 bases lay in between. Germline lookup yields CDR1 SGHRS and CDR2 YFSETQ. In the authors' methods: Nucleated cell counts were estimated from reference gene primer amplification. Repertoires were generated with immunoSEQ multiplex PCR, while TCRdb's copy carries only in-frame clones and drops some. V, J and clone size derive from that table, while D and trimming were established from the DNA sequence. The data show nearly 200,000 clones, with 84% seen just once and 4% to 6% held by the top ten. This TCR was sampled from a woman in her 70s with active or convalescent COVID-19. The chain is built from TRBV5-1 and TRBJ2-1, with a tentative D call TRBD1 (5 bases). Sequenced sample: peripheral blood. The CDR3, as DNA: TGCGCCAGCAGCCCGATGGGGCGAACTCCTCTAGATTATCGTACCTCCTACAATGAGCAGTTCTTC. This translates into CASSPMGRTPLDYRTSYNEQFF.